These 22 T cell receptor beta chains came from one sample sequenced in a study of technical replicates of blood from a few donors. The assay was immunoSEQ multiplex PCR, and TCRdb's table has in-frame clones only and misses some. The sample lists about 56,000 clones, about 95% seen once, with 2.5% to 3.5% in the top ten. The sequenced sample was PBMCs. These receptors came from a human donor in good health. Some clones in this sample may be carry-over from other donors' samples.

V gene TRBV6-5 combines with J gene TRBJ2-1; 8 nucleotides match TRBD1. This CDR3 contains 14 residues. The germline V gene has CDR1 MNHEY and CDR2 SVGAGI. V shed 5 bases and J 9 bases; nucleotides not matched to a gene: 9. CDR3: CASSRVTGDGEQFF. For the CDR3, the DNA is TGTGCCAGCAGTAGGGTGACAGGGGATGGTGAGCAGTTCTTC.

The chain uses TRBV30 and TRBJ1-2, with 9 bases that match TRBD1. CDR3 length: 13 amino acids. The ends lost 8 bases at V and 3 bases at J; junction bases unmatched: 7. CDR1 and CDR2 (germline): GTSNPN, SVGIG (reference sequence). CDR3 sequence: CARPGQGDYGYTF. The CDR3 bases are TGTGCCAGACCGGGACAGGGTGACTATGGCTACACCTTC.

The chain combines TRBV7-6 with TRBJ1-1, with unresolved D. CDR1 is SGHVS, CDR2 FNYEAQ, per germline. The CDR3 loop spans 14 amino acids. V lost 4 bases to trimming and J lost 3 bases, with 12 bases between them. CDR3 in amino acids: CASSSTYRDTEAFF. The CDR3 DNA follows: TGTGCCAGCAGCTCCACGTACCGGGACACTGAAGCTTTCTTT.

This sequence joins TRBV21-1 and TRBJ2-1; TRBD1, as called in the table, went unchecked against the DNA. TRBV21-1 is designated a pseudogene. The CDR3 runs 19 residues. CDR3 in amino acids: CASSKANGAGNPYYNEQFF. Written as DNA, the CDR3 is TGTGCCAGCAGCAAAGCCAATGGGGCAGGGAATCCCTACTACAATGAGCAGTTCTTC.

The genes are TRBV7-3 and TRBJ2-3, with 10 positions matching TRBD1. The CDR3 contains 14 residues. From germline, CDR1 is SGHTA and CDR2 FQGTGA. Trimming at V came to 4 bases and at J to 3 bases, leaving 1 base not matched to a gene. DNA for the CDR3: TGTGCCAGCAGCTCGGGACAGGGGACAGATACGCAGTATTTT. Translating gives CASSSGQGTDTQYF.

This chain joins TRBV7-9 and TRBJ2-1, with TRBD2 as a possible D gene (5 bases). Germline V lookup: CDR1 SEHNR, CDR2 FQNEAQ (reference sequence). The CDR3 sequence is 17 residues long. Trimming pared 5 bases from V and 4 bases from J, leaving 21 bases between. CDR3 bases: TGTGCCAGCAGCCCGAGGGTCCCCAAGGACGGTTACAATGAGCAGTTCTTC. As protein: CASSPRVPKDGYNEQFF. Full variable domain (rest looked up from reference TRBV7-9 and TRBJ2-1): DTGVSQNPRHKITKRGQNVTFRCDPISEHNRLYWYRQTLGQGPEFLTYFQNEAQLEKSRLLSDRFSAERPKGSFSTLEIQRTEQGDSAMYLCASSPRVPKDGYNEQFFGPGTRLTVL.

The chain uses TRBV14 and TRBJ2-3; 9 positions match TRBD1. This CDR3 spans 20 amino acids. Trimming took 0 bases from V and 2 from J; bases not matched to a gene: 15. CDR1 is SGHDN and CDR2 is FVKESK in the germline V gene. The CDR3 loop reads CASSQDGTGTGLWNTDTQYF. In DNA form, the CDR3 reads TGTGCCAGCAGCCAAGACGGGACCGGGACAGGGTTGTGGAACACAGATACGCAGTATTTT.

This chain joins TRBV7-3 and TRBJ2-1; 9 bases map to TRBD2. The CDR3 length is 13 residues. Losses at the gene ends were 5 bases for V and 9 bases for J; bases not matched to a gene: 5. Germline-derived CDR1 and CDR2 are SGHTA and FQGTGA. The CDR3 reads CASSPLAGAEQFF. The DNA for the CDR3 is TGTGCCAGCAGCCCGTTAGCGGGAGCTGAGCAGTTCTTC.

The V gene is TRBV13, the J gene TRBJ1-1, with D maybe TRBD1 (5 bases). The CDR3 covers 16 residues. Germline V gene sequence: CDR1 PRHDT, CDR2 FYEKMQ (reference sequence). Trimming stripped 5 bases from V and 0 bases from J, with 16 bases between. The CDR3 DNA reads as TGTGCCAGCAGCCGGGGGATATTGACTGTGAACACTGAAGCTTTCTTT. This sequence encodes CASSRGILTVNTEAFF.

This chain uses TRBV28 with TRBJ1-2; D gene ambiguous. Germline values: CDR1 MDHEN, CDR2 SYDVKM. The CDR3 runs 15 residues. The ends were cut back, 7 bases at V and 0 bases at J, with 15 bases in the middle. The CDR3 sequence: CASMEAGPANYGYTF. The CDR3 coding sequence is TGTGCCAGCATGGAGGCAGGTCCAGCTAACTATGGCTACACCTTC.

V is TRBV30 and J is TRBJ2-1, with 11 bases identical to TRBD2. The junction had 7 bases not matched to a gene; V was cut back by 2 bases and J by 10 bases. Germline CDR1 reads GTSNPN; CDR2 reads SVGIG (reference sequence). This CDR3 spans 14 amino acids. The CDR3 bases are TGTGCCTGGAGTCCGGGACTAGCGGACGGGGAGCAGTTCTTC. It yields the protein CAWSPGLADGEQFF.

This chain links TRBV5-1 with TRBJ2-2; tentatively, D is TRBD2 (6 bases). V was trimmed by 2 bases and J by 1 base, leaving 9 bases between them. Germline-derived CDR1 and CDR2 are SGHRS and YFSETQ. This CDR3 has 15 residues. CDR3 sequence reads: CASSFGGVNTGELFF. The CDR3 nucleotides are TGCGCCAGCAGCTTCGGCGGGGTGAACACCGGGGAGCTGTTTTTT.

The J gene is TRBJ2-3, the V gene TRBV6-5; D might be TRBD2 (7 bases). The V end lost 7 bases, the J end lost 6 bases, and 20 bases lay between the germline ends. Germline V gives CDR1 MNHEY, CDR2 SVGAGI. CDR3 size: 15 residues. The CDR3 bases are TGTGCCAGCAAAGTTAGAACCGGGGGGCGGGATACGCAGTATTTT. Amino acids: CASKVRTGGRDTQYF.

The DNA of the CDR3 is TGTGCCAGCAGCGTAGCTAGCGGGGGGTTGGCAGATACGCAGTATTTT. Its protein product is CASSVASGGLADTQYF. The genes are TRBV9 and TRBJ2-3, with 11 bases aligning to TRBD2. The CDR3 is 16 amino acids. Germline V lookup: CDR1 SGDLS, CDR2 YYNGEE. The J segment lost 4 bases and the V segment lost 0 bases, leaving 4 bases of the junction unmatched.

V and J are TRBV18 and TRBJ1-2, with unresolved D. V was cut by 5 bases and J by 1 base, with 8 bases left in between. The germline gives CDR1 KGHSH, CDR2 LQKENI. CDR3 length: 13 amino acids. The DNA of the CDR3 is TGTGCCAGCTCAGAGGGAGATAACTATGGCTACACCTTC. Protein sequence: CASSEGDNYGYTF.

The chain links TRBV7-9 to TRBJ2-1; 7 positions agree with TRBD2. This CDR3 spans 16 amino acids. Unmatched junction bases numbered 10, after V lost 1 base and J lost 7 bases. Germline CDR1 is SEHNR and CDR2 is FQNEAQ (reference sequence). The CDR3 DNA is TGTGCCAGCAGCTTAGGCCCCGTAGTGGGGGGGAATGAGCAGTTCTTC. This encodes CASSLGPVVGGNEQFF.

V and J are TRBV5-1 and TRBJ2-7; 10 bases align to TRBD2. From germline, CDR1 is SGHRS and CDR2 YFSETQ. This CDR3 comprises 15 residues. The V segment lost 4 bases and the J segment 3 bases; nucleotides outside the gene matches: 7. The DNA for the CDR3 is TGCGCCAGCAGCCCGGGGACTAGCGAATTCTACGAGCAGTACTTC. This sequence encodes CASSPGTSEFYEQYF.

This chain links TRBV9 with TRBJ2-5, with 9 bases lining up with TRBD2. This CDR3 has 15 amino acids. V shed 0 bases, J shed 5 bases, and the junction held 5 bases outside the gene matches. Germline CDR1 SGDLS, CDR2 YYNGEE. The CDR3 region is CASSVAGLAWETQYF. CDR3 DNA: TGTGCCAGCAGCGTAGCGGGACTAGCTTGGGAGACCCAGTACTTC.

In this sample, this clone turned up once. This sequence joins TRBV6-5 and TRBJ1-6; a possible D gene is TRBD1 (5 bases). V was shortened by 4 bases and J by 6 bases, with 13 bases between the two germline ends. The germline CDR1 and CDR2 sequences are MNHEY and SVGAGI. This CDR3 has 15 amino acids. CDR3 protein: CASSFQGTGNSPLHF. The CDR3 nucleotides read TGTGCCAGCAGTTTTCAGGGAACGGGTAATTCACCCCTCCACTTT.

V gene TRBV4-2 combines with J gene TRBJ1-4, with TRBD1 matching 7 bases. Per germline, CDR1 LGHNA and CDR2 YNFKEQ. The CDR3 runs 15 residues. The J segment lost 7 bases and the V segment lost 4 bases, leaving 9 bases of the junction unmatched. CDR3 nucleotide sequence: TGTGCCAGCAGCCTAACAGGGGTGGAGAGTGAAAAACTGTTTTTT. It translates to CASSLTGVESEKLFF.

The chain combines TRBV7-6 with TRBJ1-1; 7 positions agree with TRBD1. V was clipped by 6 bases and J by 6 bases; unmatched bases: 7. The CDR3 length is 13 residues. CDR1 and CDR2 from the germline V gene are SGHVS and FNYEAQ. The CDR3 is CASSSTGSSEAFF. The DNA of the CDR3 is TGTGCCAGCAGTTCGACAGGGTCCTCTGAAGCTTTCTTT.

This chain links TRBV4-3 with TRBJ2-3; 8 bases are a match to TRBD2. The V segment lost 4 bases and the J segment 14 bases; nucleotides outside the gene matches: 14. CDR3 length: 14 residues. CDR1 and CDR2 from the germline V gene are LGHNA and YSLEER. The CDR3 region has the DNA TGCGCCAGCAGCCCCGCTCCGGGACTAGGGGTTTTGTATTTT. Residues: CASSPAPGLGVLYF.